This is a list of T cell receptor beta chains from one sample in a study of metastatic and nonmetastatic thyroid tumors. MiXCR re-clonotyped the PCR reads for TCRdb. Here the sample spans more than 85,000 clones, around 9.1% being singletons. Sequences were obtained from blood. These receptors came from a female donor with papillary thyroid cancer or a benign thyroid nodule (not recorded which). Some clones in this sample may be carry-over from other donors' samples. CDR3s leave out the opening cysteine and the closing phenylalanine or tryptophan. Each record gives: V gene, J gene, CDR3 protein.

>TRBV5-1|TRBJ1-6
ASSWGHSDNSPLH
>TRBV30|TRBJ1-2
AWSESSGNGYT
>TRBV24-1|TRBJ1-5
ATKGDREEQPQH
>TRBV6-1|TRBJ2-7
ASRPGGSFSSYEQY
>TRBV24-1|TRBJ1-1
APRGIEAF
>TRBV12-3/TRBV12-4|TRBJ1-1
ASSLVIGGEAF
>TRBV24-1|TRBJ2-2
ATSLGHQRELF
>TRBV6-1|TRBJ1-4
ASAEGEKLF
>TRBV3-1|TRBJ2-7
ASSQDPGLNEQY
>TRBV15|TRBJ1-1
ATSPPRQGVGTEAF
>TRBV10-2|TRBJ1-5
ASSENRDQPQH
>TRBV10-1|TRBJ2-7
ASSGGAAAEQY
>TRBV4-1|TRBJ2-3
ASSQMLPTDTQY
>TRBV10-1|TRBJ2-2
ASSESGGANTGELF
>TRBV20-1|TRBJ1-4
SAGKGGPDNEKLF
>TRBV4-1|TRBJ2-5
ASSHSTDFETQY
>TRBV28|TRBJ2-7
ASSLRGGSYEQY
>TRBV11-2|TRBJ2-5
ASSGADTLETQY
>TRBV6-1|TRBJ2-7
ASRGTGDGGEQY
>TRBV6-1|TRBJ1-2
ASSPIPGGAQFYGYT
>TRBV9|TRBJ2-7
ASSRSMGQGYEQY
>TRBV27|TRBJ2-1
ASRGGNEQF
>TRBV11-2|TRBJ1-1
ASSLGDWTGNTEAF
>TRBV6-2/TRBV6-3|TRBJ2-3
ASSYSWAIVGPTDTQY
>TRBV28|TRBJ2-2
ASTGTGDTGELF
>TRBV28|TRBJ2-7
ASSQNADSLQEQY
>TRBV5-6|TRBJ1-3
ASSLGSAGVDTIY
>TRBV27|TRBJ2-3
ASSPGTSTDTQY
>TRBV10-2|TRBJ1-2
ASSESMFSYGYT
>TRBV24-1|TRBJ2-7
ATSGTSGLREQY
>TRBV9|TRBJ2-5
ASSVGSWQSQETQY
>TRBV28|TRBJ2-1
ASSHPADSYNEQF
>TRBV3-1|TRBJ2-7
ASSQDPGNAYEQY
>TRBV9|TRBJ2-2
ASSDRQGVNTGELF
>TRBV11-2|TRBJ1-6
ASSFGRGRSPLH
>TRBV28|TRBJ1-1
ASRGQGLMNTEAF
>TRBV9|TRBJ1-2
ASSGAKTGDYGYT
>TRBV9|TRBJ2-7
ASSGSGQSHEQY
>TRBV6-1|TRBJ2-7
ASSPPGGVNEQY
>TRBV11-2|TRBJ1-6
ASSLRGGGSSYNSPLH
>TRBV20-1|TRBJ1-6
SVPGLNNSPLH
>TRBV10-2|TRBJ2-7
ASSHASSYEQY
>TRBV5-4|TRBJ2-3
ASSAQTGNTDTQY
>TRBV18|TRBJ2-5
ASSPYLLGDSQETQY
>TRBV7-8|TRBJ1-4
ASSAKDEKLF
>TRBV6-1|TRBJ2-3
ASNPGSSGDTQY
>TRBV6-5|TRBJ2-5
ASSYSLGGLYQETQY
>TRBV27|TRBJ2-1
ASSLSRSPYNEQF
>TRBV5-4|TRBJ2-7
ASSFMYEQY
>TRBV6-4|TRBJ1-2
ASSPGPSSGYT
>TRBV12-3/TRBV12-4|TRBJ1-2
ASSLSWIYGYT
>TRBV20-1|TRBJ2-3
SVSASGGGTQY
>TRBV11-2|TRBJ2-1
ASSVEDSYNEQF
>TRBV7-6|TRBJ2-3
ASSLVLGLAGVGDTQY